This entry features one T cell receptor beta chain sequence. These data come from a study of blood T cell repertoires in COVID-19. Study-level information: The United States, Italy and Spain were the sources of the acute and convalescent COVID-19 samples. Nucleic acid was either cDNA or gDNA, and it came from T cells, B-cell-depleted T cells, or PBMCs.

Study processing details: Estimation of nucleated cell counts relied on the amplification of reference gene primers. Profiling relied on immunoSEQ multiplex PCR, and the TCRdb table lists in-frame clones only, not all of them. V and J calls and clone size come straight from that table; D and trimming were deduced from the DNA. The table shows fewer than 75,000 clones, with 80% to 90% occurring only once. Germline assignment: CDR1 KGHSH and CDR2 LQKENI. V was shortened by 2 bases and J by 5 bases, with 9 bases between the two germline ends. The CDR3 has 13 amino acids. The receptor was isolated from a man in his sixties with active or convalescent COVID-19. V usage is TRBV18 and J usage is TRBJ1-1; D remains ambiguous. Material: peripheral blood. The CDR3 reads CASSPKEGTEAFF. DNA of the CDR3: TGTGCCAGCTCACCAAAGGAGGGTACTGAAGCTTTCTTT. The full variable domain, its missing parts supplied by reference TRBV18 and TRBJ1-1, is NAGVMQNPRHLVRRRGQEARLRCSPMKGHSHVYWYRQLPEEGLKFMVYLQKENIIDESGMPKERFSAEFPKEGPSILRIQQVVRGDSAAYFCASSPKEGTEAFFGQGTRLTVV.